What follows are 25 T cell receptor beta chains derived from one specimen sequenced in a study of human T cells and chemical hapten exposure. Unfractionated whole blood yielded total RNA. Separate cDNA molecules received unique molecular identifiers, which the library attached to them. TCRdb re-derived calls from the reads in MiXCR, one entry per CDR3 protein. This table holds about 120,000 distinct CDR3 sequences, approximately 9% found once. Sequencing input: whole blood. The receptors originated from a human donor in good health. Some clones in this sample may be carry-over from other donors' samples.

This clonotype was detected only a few times. This chain uses TRBV5-4 with TRBJ2-2; D not certain. Trimming cost V 1 base and J 3 bases, with 10 bases left between them. Germline assignment: CDR1 SGHNT and CDR2 YYREEE (reference sequence). The CDR3 runs 15 residues. In DNA, the CDR3 is TGTGCCAGCAGCTTGTCCAGTACTGACACCGGGGAGCTGTTTTTT. Its protein product is CASSLSSTDTGELFF.

The chain has TRBV7-3 and TRBJ2-1; D is ambiguous. CDR1 and CDR2 from the germline V gene are SGHTA and FQGTGA. Trimming stripped 5 bases from V and 10 bases from J, with 15 bases between. CDR3 length equals 13 residues. CDR3 DNA: TGTGCCAGCAGCGATTTAAGGATGGGCGAGCAGTTCTTC. Amino acid sequence: CASSDLRMGEQFF.

CDR3 nucleotide sequence: TGTGCCAGCAAAGAAGGACAGGTCTATGGCTACACCTTC. Its protein is CASKEGQVYGYTF. This chain connects TRBV28 to TRBJ1-2, with 7 bases that match TRBD1. The CDR3 runs 13 residues. CDR1 and CDR2 (germline): MDHEN, SYDVKM. With V trimmed by 7 bases and J by 4 bases, 6 bases remained unmatched.

The chain carries TRBV29-1 and TRBJ2-5; D not certain. Between the trimmed V and J ends, which lost 4 bases and 2 bases, there was a span of 8 bases. CDR3 length equals 12 residues. The V gene's germline CDR1 is SQVTM and CDR2 ANQGSEA. The CDR3: CSVAHSQETQYF. In DNA form, the CDR3 reads TGCAGCGTTGCCCACAGTCAAGAGACCCAGTACTTC.

This clonotype has only a few counts. V is TRBV6-2 or TRBV6-3 and J is TRBJ2-2; no clear D. CDR1 is MNHEY and CDR2 is SVGEGT in the germline V gene. CDR3 length: 14 amino acids. V was clipped by 2 bases and J by 6 bases, with 10 bases between them. The DNA of the CDR3 is TGTGCCAGCAGTTACACCCCGCCGGCCGGGGAGCTGTTTTTT. This encodes CASSYTPPAGELFF.

This clonotype was recorded many times. Written as DNA, the CDR3 is TGTGCCATCAGAGAGACAGGGCCCGCTTTCTTT. The encoded protein is CAIRETGPAFF. The rearrangement uses TRBV10-3 and TRBJ1-1; 7 bases map to TRBD1. Unmatched junction bases numbered 6, after V lost 6 bases and J lost 11 bases. The length of the CDR3 is 11 residues. Per germline, CDR1 ENHRY and CDR2 SYGVKD.

This clonotype was detected many times. The chain uses TRBV4-3 and TRBJ1-4; no reliable D call. CDR1 and CDR2 from the germline V gene are LGHNA and YSLEER. The CDR3 covers 14 residues. The V end lost 0 bases, the J end lost 6 bases, and 8 bases lay between the germline ends. CDR3 nucleotides: TGCGCCAGCAGCCAAGATATCGGGGATGAAAAACTGTTTTTT. Translation gives CASSQDIGDEKLFF.

The chain is built from TRBV4-1 and TRBJ2-7; 8 bases match TRBD1. The CDR3 runs 15 residues. V was clipped by 4 bases and J by 3 bases; unmatched bases: 8. From germline, CDR1 is MGHRA and CDR2 YSYEKL. CDR3 protein: CASSPGQGAIYEQYF. CDR3 in DNA: TGCGCCAGCAGCCCCGGACAGGGAGCCATCTACGAGCAGTACTTC.

Ten or more counts support this clonotype. The genes are TRBV27 and TRBJ1-6, with D perhaps TRBD1 (5 bases). The length of the CDR3 is 12 residues. Trimming took 5 bases from V and 9 from J, leaving 8 bases between them. CDR1 MNHEY and CDR2 SMNVEV come from the germline V gene (reference sequence). This CDR3 is CASSRGSSPLHF. The DNA of the CDR3 is TGTGCCAGCAGTAGGGGTTCTTCACCCCTCCACTTT.

This clonotype showed up just a few times. The chain's CDR3 is CSVGAFANTGELFF. The CDR3 DNA follows: TGCAGCGTTGGGGCTTTCGCGAACACCGGGGAGCTGTTTTTT. This rearrangement joins TRBV29-1 to TRBJ2-2; D is ambiguous. CDR3 size: 14 residues. CDR1 and CDR2 from the germline V gene are SQVTM and ANQGSEA. V was trimmed by 4 bases and J by 0 bases, leaving 9 bases between them.

The table lists this clonotype with a few counts. This sequence joins TRBV9 and TRBJ2-1; D might be TRBD1 or TRBD2, each matching 5 bases. Trimming shortened V by 0 bases and J by 8 bases, and 12 bases separated the two germline ends. Per germline, CDR1 SGDLS and CDR2 YYNGEE. This CDR3 contains 14 residues. The CDR3 region has the DNA TGTGCCAGCAGCGTAGCGGGGCGGGCCGATGAGCAGTTCTTC. The encoded protein is CASSVAGRADEQFF.

This clonotype was seen ten or more times. This rearrangement joins TRBV6-2 or TRBV6-3 to TRBJ2-1; D is ambiguous. This CDR3 contains 13 residues. Looked up from germline, CDR1 is MNHEY and CDR2 is SVGEGT. Trimming removed 10 bases at V and 0 bases at J, with 10 bases between. The CDR3 sequence is CATTVSSYNEQFF. CDR3 bases: TGTGCCACAACAGTTAGCTCCTACAATGAGCAGTTCTTC.

This chain uses TRBV5-1 with TRBJ2-7; D is undetermined. CDR3 length: 11 residues. V was pared by 7 bases and J by 2 bases, with 7 bases between. The germline gives CDR1 SGHRS, CDR2 YFSETQ. CDR3 protein: CASRNPYEQYF. Written as DNA, the CDR3 is TGCGCCAGCCGGAACCCCTACGAGCAGTACTTC.

The chain employs TRBV5-1 and TRBJ2-1; D is unresolved. The ends were cut back, 7 bases at V and 4 bases at J, with 9 bases in the middle. From germline, CDR1 is SGHRS and CDR2 YFSETQ. The CDR3 sequence is 12 residues long. The CDR3 coding sequence is TGCGCCAGCGGGGAAATTTACAATGAGCAGTTCTTC. Its protein product is CASGEIYNEQFF. Full variable domain (outside the CDR3, taken from reference TRBV5-1 and TRBJ2-1): KAGVTQTPRYLIKTRGQQVTLSCSPISGHRSVSWYQQTPGQGLQFLFEYFSETQRNKGNFPGRFSGRQFSNSRSEMNVSTLELGDSALYLCASGEIYNEQFFGPGTRLTVL.

This clonotype came up a few times. The gene calls are TRBV12-3 or TRBV12-4 and TRBJ2-7, with unresolved D. CDR3 size: 14 residues. With 6 bases removed from V and 2 bases from J, the gap between germline ends came to 14 bases. The CDR3 region is CASSSYGVTYEQYF. CDR3 nucleotide sequence: TGTGCCAGCAGCTCCTATGGGGTTACCTACGAGCAGTACTTC.

This clonotype showed up many times. The gene calls are TRBV3-1 and TRBJ1-1; a possible D gene is TRBD1 (6 bases). From germline, CDR1 is LGHDT and CDR2 YNNKEL (reference sequence). The CDR3 extends over 18 amino acids. Trimming removed 2 bases at V and 0 bases at J, with 19 bases between. The CDR3 here is CASSQRIGQSWMNTEAFF. CDR3 sequence (DNA): TGTGCCAGCAGCCAAAGAATTGGACAGAGCTGGATGAACACTGAAGCTTTCTTT.

This clonotype has only a few counts. V and J are TRBV27 and TRBJ1-1; TRBD1 matches 9 bases. This CDR3 region has 16 residues. Trimming took 1 base from V and 7 from J; bases not matched to a gene: 10. Germline V gene data show CDR1 as MNHEY and CDR2 as SMNVEV (reference sequence). The CDR3 sequence: CASSLWVTGGAYEAFF. The CDR3 bases are TGTGCCAGCAGTTTATGGGTTACAGGGGGCGCGTATGAAGCTTTCTTT.

The gene calls are TRBV19 and TRBJ2-5; no clear D gene. This CDR3 contains 13 residues. Germline V gene sequence: CDR1 LNHDA, CDR2 SQIVND (reference sequence). The V end lost 4 bases, the J end lost 4 bases, and 10 bases lay between the germline ends. Written as DNA, the CDR3 is TGTGCCAGTAGTAGGACCCACGGAGAGACCCAGTACTTC. This encodes CASSRTHGETQYF.

This clonotype was observed a few times. This chain links TRBV5-1 with TRBJ1-2, with D perhaps TRBD1 (5 bases). Trimming took 0 bases from V and 7 from J, leaving 10 bases between them. Germline loops: CDR1 SGHRS, CDR2 YFSETQ. The CDR3 runs 13 residues. The CDR3 bases are TGCGCCAGCAGCTTGGCGTGGGGGATTGGCTACACCTTC. Its protein product is CASSLAWGIGYTF. The variable domain in full, completed from reference TRBV5-1 and TRBJ1-2, reads KAGVTQTPRYLIKTRGQQVTLSCSPISGHRSVSWYQQTPGQGLQFLFEYFSETQRNKGNFPGRFSGRQFSNSRSEMNVSTLELGDSALYLCASSLAWGIGYTFGSGTRLTVV.

The chain links TRBV3-1 to TRBJ2-7; tentatively, D is TRBD2 (5 bases). Trimming left V 1 base short and J 0 bases short, with 10 bases between. This CDR3 comprises 15 residues. Germline lookup yields CDR1 LGHDT and CDR2 YNNKEL (reference sequence). CDR3: CASSQGLPSSYEQYF. CDR3 bases: TGTGCCAGCAGCCAAGGACTACCGAGCTCCTACGAGCAGTACTTC.

The CDR3, as DNA: TGTGCCACAACGGACTACGACAATGAGCAGTTCTTC. Its translation is CATTDYDNEQFF. V usage is TRBV10-3 and J usage is TRBJ2-1; a weak D match, TRBD2 (6 bases). CDR1 and CDR2 from the germline V gene are ENHRY and SYGVKD. CDR3 size: 12 residues. V lost 10 bases and J lost 5, with 12 bases in between.

The chain employs TRBV21-1 and TRBJ1-4; the table's TRBD1 call for D was not verified on the DNA. TRBV21-1 is classified as a pseudogene. CDR3 length equals 18 residues. CDR3 in DNA: TGTGCCAGCAGCAATAGGGAGGACAGGGGGGCCCACGATGAAAAACTGTTTTTT. Amino acid sequence: CASSNREDRGAHDEKLFF.

The genes are TRBV20-1 and TRBJ2-5; D possibly matches TRBD1 or TRBD2 (5 bases each). The CDR3 spans 16 residues. Germline V gives CDR1 DFQATT, CDR2 SNEGSKA (reference sequence). V lost 6 bases to trimming and J lost 9 bases, with 29 bases between them. CDR3 nucleotide sequence: TGCAGTGCGCTAAGAGACCCCGGGACGGCCGATTCGGCCCAGTACTTC. This encodes CSALRDPGTADSAQYF.

This chain links TRBV9 with TRBJ2-1; D is unresolved. Deletions cut 4 bases from V and 8 bases from J, with 7 bases between. The CDR3 runs 11 residues. CDR1 and CDR2 from the germline V gene are SGDLS and YYNGEE. The CDR3 DNA follows: TGTGCCAGCAGCCGCCGCGATGAGCAGTTCTTC. Protein product: CASSRRDEQFF.

This rearrangement joins TRBV5-1 to TRBJ2-7; 8 nucleotides agree with TRBD1. V lost 7 bases and J lost 4; bases outside the gene matches: 1. Per germline, CDR1 SGHRS and CDR2 YFSETQ. The CDR3 has 11 residues. The CDR3 DNA is TGCGCCAGCGGACAGGGATACGAGCAGTACTTC. Protein product: CASGQGYEQYF.